Listed below are T cell receptor beta chains from one sample, sequenced in a study of blood T cells in healthy people across ages. TCRdb processed the 5' RACE reads anew with MiXCR; each CDR3 protein has one entry. Altogether about 1.8 million distinct CDR3 sequences are present, around half being singletons, with the ten largest covering over 2%. The source material was blood. All receptors come from a woman in her forties in good health. The CDR3 runs from the conserved cysteine through the conserved F or W. Each record gives: J gene, D gene, V gene, clone size, CDR3 protein, CDR3 DNA. A D gene is named only where the DNA matches it firmly. Some rows have no size entry. The others give once, few or many, or a class for an expanded clone.

>TRBJ1-2|-|TRBV24-1|-
CATSDPGRSYGYTF
TGTGCCACCAGTGACCCGGGGAGGAGCTATGGCTACACCTTC
>TRBJ2-1|-|TRBV5-1|-
CASSVGGSSYNERFF
TGCGCCAGCAGTGTTGGGGGAAGCTCCTACAATGAGCGGTTCTTC
>TRBJ1-1|-|TRBV6-2/TRBV6-3|-
CASSVNRDTEAFF
TGTGCCAGCAGTGTTAACAGGGACACTGAAGCTTTCTTT
>TRBJ2-3|-|TRBV2|few
CASQDADTQYF
TGTGCCAGCCAAGATGCCGATACGCAGTATTTT
>TRBJ2-3|-|TRBV15|-
CATRRARAATADTQYF
TGTGCCACCAGAAGAGCCCGGGCGGCGACCGCAGATACGCAGTATTTT
>TRBJ2-7|TRBD2|TRBV7-2|few
CASSKGLASYEQYF
TGTGCCAGCAGCAAGGGACTAGCGAGCTACGAGCAGTACTTC
>TRBJ2-5|TRBD1|TRBV5-1|-
CASSSGQGLIETQYF
TGCGCCAGCAGCTCGGGACAGGGTTTAATAGAGACCCAGTACTTC
>TRBJ2-3|-|TRBV7-2|few
CASSLDSLTRGTDTQYF
TGTGCCAGCAGCTTAGATTCTCTAACACGGGGCACAGATACGCAGTATTTT
>TRBJ2-7|TRBD2|TRBV2|-
CASSPERGFYSEQYF
TGTGCCAGCAGCCCCGAGCGGGGATTCTATAGTGAGCAGTACTTC
>TRBJ2-3|TRBD1|TRBV7-2|once
CASSQTGGNADTQYF
TGTGCCAGCAGCCAGACAGGGGGCAACGCAGATACGCAGTATTTT
>TRBJ1-2|-|TRBV6-5|few
CASSYIAGQGYTF
TGTGCCAGCAGTTATATAGCGGGCCAGGGCTACACCTTC
>TRBJ1-1|-|TRBV4-1|once
CASSQEGGLGTEAFF
TGCGCCAGCAGCCAAGAAGGGGGGCTAGGCACTGAAGCTTTCTTT
>TRBJ1-4|TRBD1|TRBV15|-
CATSRDQDRRGKLFF
TGTGCCACCAGCAGAGATCAGGACAGGCGGGGAAAACTGTTTTTT
>TRBJ1-6|-|TRBV20-1|-
CSAKGSPYNSPLHF
TGCAGTGCTAAGGGGTCCCCCTATAATTCACCCCTCCACTTT
>TRBJ2-5|-|TRBV4-1|-
CASSQGWGRGVQETQYF
TGCGCCAGCAGCCAAGGGTGGGGCAGAGGAGTCCAGGAGACCCAGTACTTC
>TRBJ2-5|-|TRBV29-1|few
CSVGPERTQYF
TGCAGCGTTGGGCCGGAGCGGACCCAGTACTTC
>TRBJ2-1|-|TRBV10-3|few
CAISVGGRYNEQFF
TGTGCCATCAGTGTGGGGGGCAGGTACAATGAGCAGTTCTTC
>TRBJ1-2|TRBD1|TRBV29-1|-
CSVDHPGQGSNYGYTF
TGCAGCGTTGACCACCCCGGACAGGGGTCGAACTATGGCTACACCTTC
>TRBJ2-3|TRBD2|TRBV24-1|once
CATSGAGGPDTQYF
TGTGCCACCAGTGGTGCGGGGGGACCAGATACGCAGTATTTT
>TRBJ2-5|-|TRBV3-1|-
CASSHGLRETQYF
TGTGCCAGCAGCCATGGACTCCGGGAGACCCAGTACTTC
>TRBJ1-6|TRBD1|TRBV15|-
CATSRPTLRDSKSYNSPLHF
TGTGCCACCAGCAGACCTACCCTCAGGGACAGCAAATCCTATAATTCACCCCTCCACTTT
>TRBJ1-1|TRBD1|TRBV4-2|-
CASSTSDRDRTEAFF
TGTGCCAGCAGCACCTCGGACAGGGATCGCACTGAAGCTTTCTTT
>TRBJ2-4|-|TRBV3-1|-
CASSQAGSRAKNIQYF
TGTGCCAGCAGCCAAGCGGGGAGTCGAGCCAAAAACATTCAGTACTTC
>TRBJ1-1|-|TRBV5-1|-
CASSPAWGRDTEAFF
TGCGCCAGCAGTCCCGCCTGGGGGAGGGACACTGAAGCTTTCTTT
>TRBJ2-1|-|TRBV28|-
CASSLVSGESYNEQFF
TGTGCCAGCAGTTTGGTCTCAGGGGAGTCCTACAATGAGCAGTTCTTC
>TRBJ2-1|TRBD2|TRBV7-2|-
CASVRGGQGGEQFF
TGTGCCTCAGTCCGGGGGGGCCAGGGTGGTGAGCAGTTCTTC
>TRBJ2-1|TRBD2|TRBV27|-
CASKRQTSATSSNEQFF
TGTGCCAGCAAACGACAGACTAGCGCGACTTCCTCCAATGAGCAGTTCTTC
>TRBJ1-1|TRBD1|TRBV5-1|-
CASSLDRGRSTEAFF
TGCGCCAGCAGCTTGGACAGGGGGCGATCCACTGAAGCTTTCTTT
>TRBJ2-1|-|TRBV4-1|-
CASRWGPEFSYNEQFF
TGCGCCAGCAGGTGGGGCCCGGAATTTTCCTACAATGAGCAGTTCTTC
>TRBJ2-1|TRBD2|TRBV7-9|-
CASSEGLAEQFF
TGTGCCAGCAGCGAGGGACTAGCGGAGCAGTTCTTC
>TRBJ1-4|TRBD1|TRBV4-2|-
CASSQKGQGNERLFF
TGTGCCAGCAGCCAAAAGGGACAGGGGAATGAAAGACTGTTTTTT
>TRBJ2-7|TRBD1|TRBV28|few
CASSLRTETGAEDEQYF
TGTGCCAGCAGCCTACGCACCGAAACAGGGGCGGAGGACGAGCAGTACTTC
>TRBJ2-3|TRBD2|TRBV10-3|-
CAIGPAGAEDTQYF
TGTGCCATCGGGCCAGCGGGGGCCGAAGACACGCAGTATTTT
>TRBJ2-5|TRBD2|TRBV5-6|-
CASSNRGAGVETQYF
TGTGCCAGCAGCAACCGGGGAGCGGGGGTTGAGACCCAGTACTTC
>TRBJ1-1|-|TRBV2|-
CASSSSTGMYAFF
TGTGCCAGCAGTTCTTCTACAGGGATGTACGCTTTCTTT
>TRBJ2-5|-|TRBV6-5|many
CASGRRQETQYF
TGTGCCAGCGGACGACGCCAAGAGACCCAGTACTTC
>TRBJ2-3|TRBD2|TRBV4-3|once
CAGSAHSGGLTDTQYF
TGCGCCGGCAGCGCCCATAGCGGGGGGCTCACAGATACGCAGTATTTT
>TRBJ2-5|TRBD1|TRBV5-1|-
CASSWDSLEVQYF
TGTGCCAGCAGCTGGGACAGCCTAGAGGTGCAGTACTTC
>TRBJ2-7|TRBD1|TRBV28|-
CAGRPATGGMVHEQYF
TGTGCCGGCAGACCCGCGACAGGGGGCATGGTCCACGAGCAGTACTTC
>TRBJ2-3|TRBD2|TRBV13|-
CASSNLLAGGHDTQYF
TGTGCCAGCAGCAACTTACTAGCGGGGGGGCACGATACGCAGTATTTT
>TRBJ2-1|TRBD2|TRBV20-1|few
CSARPLAGYYNEQFF
TGCAGTGCTAGACCTCTAGCGGGGTATTACAATGAGCAGTTCTTC
>TRBJ2-3|-|TRBV7-2|few
CASSRAPGRRPTDTQYF
TGTGCCAGCAGCCGAGCCCCGGGACGGAGGCCCACAGATACGCAGTATTTT
>TRBJ2-5|TRBD2|TRBV7-2|-
CASSLRASGGAGTQYF
TGTGCCAGCAGCTTAAGGGCTAGCGGGGGGGCAGGGACCCAGTACTTC
>TRBJ2-7|TRBD1|TRBV29-1|-
CSAARQGASYEQYF
TGCAGCGCCGCGAGACAGGGAGCCTCCTACGAGCAGTACTTC
>TRBJ1-4|TRBD1|TRBV4-2|-
CASSQETGTGNEKLFF
TGTGCCAGCAGCCAAGAAACCGGGACAGGGAATGAAAAACTGTTTTTT
>TRBJ2-7|TRBD2|TRBV9|few
CASSASSGAQYF
TGTGCCAGCAGCGCTTCGAGCGGGGCTCAGTACTTC
>TRBJ2-7|-|TRBV20-1|-
CSAFPRADYERYF
TGCAGTGCTTTTCCCCGAGCCGACTACGAGCGGTACTTC
>TRBJ2-7|-|TRBV9|few
CASSVGQGNHEQYF
TGTGCCAGCAGCGTAGGTCAGGGGAACCACGAGCAGTACTTC
>TRBJ2-3|TRBD2|TRBV7-2|-
CASSLGEGHFTDTQYF
TGTGCCAGCAGCCTCGGGGAGGGGCATTTCACAGATACGCAGTATTTT
>TRBJ1-4|-|TRBV20-1|-
CSAKGRWTPGGKLFF
TGCAGTGCTAAAGGAAGATGGACTCCTGGAGGGAAACTGTTTTTT
>TRBJ2-1|TRBD2|TRBV27|-
CASSLYLAGGPDEQFF
TGTGCCAGCAGTTTATATTTAGCGGGGGGGCCGGATGAGCAGTTCTTC